The 18 T cell receptor beta chains below all came from one sample that was sequenced in a study of blood T cell repertoires in COVID-19. This table comes from immunoSEQ multiplex PCR, and its TCRdb copy is limited to in-frame clones, with some not included. The data show about 160,000 clones, with 70% to 90% seen just once and approximately 10% held by the top ten. The material sequenced was peripheral blood. Receptors were obtained from a human donor in a cohort sampled during active COVID-19.

The V gene is TRBV7-3, the J gene TRBJ2-1, with 7 positions matching TRBD2. This CDR3 region has 16 residues. The trim removed 5 bases at V and 2 bases at J, leaving 9 bases unmatched. The germline CDR1 and CDR2 sequences are SGHTA and FQGTGA. The CDR3 reads CASSQGAGSPYNEQFF. For the CDR3, the DNA is TGTGCCAGCAGCCAGGGAGCGGGATCTCCCTACAATGAGCAGTTCTTC.

This chain links TRBV11-3 with TRBJ2-5, with 7 bases identical to TRBD2. The length of the CDR3 is 15 residues. The germline V gene has CDR1 SGHNT and CDR2 YENEEA. V shed 5 bases and J 5 bases; nucleotides not matched to a gene: 11. The chain's CDR3 is CASSPGERGYETQYF. CDR3 nucleotides: TGTGCCAGCAGCCCGGGCGAGCGGGGATATGAGACCCAGTACTTC.

The rearrangement links TRBV19 to TRBJ2-1; D not resolved. Trimming cost V 1 base and J 6 bases, with 7 bases left between them. CDR3 length: 13 amino acids. Germline lookup yields CDR1 LNHDA and CDR2 SQIVND (reference sequence). This chain's CDR3 is CASSIALLNEQFF. DNA for the CDR3: TGTGCCAGTAGTATAGCCCTACTCAATGAGCAGTTCTTC. Variable domain in full (rest from reference TRBV19 and TRBJ2-1): DGGITQSPKYLFRKEGQNVTLSCEQNLNHDAMYWYRQDPGQGLRLIYYSQIVNDFQKGDIAEGYSVSREKKESFPLTVTSAQKNPTAFYLCASSIALLNEQFFGPGTRLTVL.

This clone appeared once. The chain links TRBV2 to TRBJ2-6; D might be TRBD2 (6 bases). Trimming took 5 bases from V and 2 from J, leaving 10 bases between them. Per the germline V gene, CDR1 is SNHLY and CDR2 is FYNNEI. This CDR3 has 15 residues. Written as DNA, the CDR3 is TGTGCCAGCAGTAGGGAGGTACCTGGGGCCAACGTCCTGACTTTC. Translating it yields CASSREVPGANVLTF.

This chain connects TRBV12-3 or TRBV12-4 to TRBJ1-1; no definite D call. CDR3 length equals 13 residues. The ends were cut back, 1 base at V and 4 bases at J, with 7 bases in the middle. The CDR3 reads CASSLGSGTEAFF. As DNA, the CDR3 is TGTGCCAGCAGTTTAGGGTCGGGCACTGAAGCTTTCTTT.

This clone is a singleton in its sample. The chain links TRBV10-3 to TRBJ2-2, with D uncertain. Germline V gene data show CDR1 as ENHRY and CDR2 as SYGVKD. With 3 bases removed from V and 7 bases from J, the gap between germline ends came to 3 bases. This CDR3 is 11 amino acids long. This CDR3 reads CAISDHGELFF. The CDR3 DNA reads as TGTGCCATCAGTGATCACGGGGAGCTGTTTTTT.

This rearrangement joins TRBV28 to TRBJ2-5; 12 nucleotides match TRBD2. The CDR3 has 18 residues. Germline CDR1 MDHEN, CDR2 SYDVKM. Germline trimming cut 4 bases from V and 5 bases from J; bases unmatched to any gene: 14. The CDR3 protein is CASSSPLGLAGIRETQYF. The CDR3 nucleotides read TGTGCCAGCAGTTCCCCCCTTGGACTAGCGGGGATTCGGGAGACCCAGTACTTC.

This chain links TRBV30 with TRBJ1-4, with 7 bases fitting TRBD1. CDR1 GTSNPN and CDR2 SVGIG come from the germline V gene (reference sequence). V lost 5 bases and J lost 0; bases outside the gene matches: 3. This CDR3 has 14 residues. The CDR3 reads CAWEGATTNEKLFF. The CDR3 region has the DNA TGTGCCTGGGAGGGGGCGACAACTAATGAAAAACTGTTTTTT.

The J gene is TRBJ1-6, the V gene TRBV10-2; a possible D gene is TRBD1 (5 bases). The V and J ends lost 7 bases and 11 bases respectively, with 24 bases between them. CDR3 length: 16 amino acids. Germline CDR1 is WSHSY and CDR2 is SAAADI. The CDR3 DNA sequence: TGCGCCAGCACCCCCCTCCGGGGGAGAATGGGGACACCCCTCCACTTT. Translating it yields CASTPLRGRMGTPLHF.

The chain links TRBV12-3 or TRBV12-4 to TRBJ1-5, with D perhaps matching TRBD1 (6 bases). The CDR3 totals 12 residues. Deletions cut 5 bases from V and 11 bases from J, with 13 bases between. The CDR3 DNA follows: TGTGCCAGCAGTCCGGGACACCGGACCCAGCATTTT. This gives the protein CASSPGHRTQHF.

J is TRBJ1-2 and V is TRBV5-5; D not certain. With 2 bases removed from V and 8 bases from J, the gap between germline ends came to 13 bases. The CDR3 consists of 13 residues. The germline V gene encodes CDR1 SGHKS and CDR2 YYEKEE (reference sequence). CDR3 nucleotide sequence: TGTGCCAGCAGCTTTACTCGGGTAGACGGCTACACCTTC. Its translation is CASSFTRVDGYTF.

The chain carries TRBV7-2 and TRBJ1-4; D not certain. V lost 5 bases and J lost 0, with 10 bases in between. The CDR3 is 15 residues long. The germline V gene has CDR1 SGHTA and CDR2 FQGNSA. CDR3 protein: CASSPSRATNEKLFF. The CDR3 DNA is TGTGCCAGCAGCCCCTCGAGGGCAACTAATGAAAAACTGTTTTTT.

The J gene is TRBJ1-6, the V gene TRBV21-1; the table's D gene call, TRBD1, was not cross checked with the DNA. TRBV21-1 is listed as a pseudogene. This CDR3 has 15 amino acids. The CDR3 sequence is CASRRDRVWNSPLHF. The DNA for the CDR3 is TGTGCCAGCAGACGGGACAGGGTTTGGAATTCACCCCTCCACTTT.

The gene calls are TRBV2 and TRBJ1-2; 9 positions match TRBD1. The ends lost 8 bases at V and 9 bases at J; junction bases unmatched: 10. The germline CDR1 and CDR2 sequences are SNHLY and FYNNEI. The CDR3 covers 13 residues. The CDR3 reads CASSGGTGFRYTF. CDR3 nucleotides: TGTGCCAGCTCGGGCGGGACAGGGTTTCGCTACACCTTC.

The chain links TRBV24-1 to TRBJ2-5; TRBD1 aligns across 7 bases. The J segment lost 4 bases and the V segment lost 0 bases, leaving 4 bases of the junction unmatched. The CDR3 loop spans 15 amino acids. The germline gives CDR1 KGHDR, CDR2 SFDVKD. CDR3 DNA: TGTGCCACCAGTGATTTGTCGACAGGGATAGAGACCCAGTACTTC. Translating gives CATSDLSTGIETQYF.

The chain has TRBV27 and TRBJ1-5; D is unclear. V was shortened by 5 bases and J by 9 bases, with 8 bases between the two germline ends. Germline CDR1 and CDR2: MNHEY and SMNVEV (reference sequence). CDR3 length equals 11 residues. CDR3 sequence reads: CASSPPRPQHF. CDR3 DNA: TGTGCCAGCAGTCCTCCCCGGCCCCAGCATTTT.

The chain couples TRBV19 to TRBJ2-1, with 13 bases identical to TRBD2. Losses at the gene ends were 5 bases for V and 9 bases for J; bases not matched to a gene: 7. Germline V lookup: CDR1 LNHDA, CDR2 SQIVND (reference sequence). This CDR3 has 15 residues. The CDR3: CASSSGLAGVVEQFF. In DNA form, the CDR3 reads TGTGCCAGTAGTTCCGGACTAGCGGGAGTTGTTGAGCAGTTCTTC.

This chain uses TRBV7-2 with TRBJ1-4; TRBD1 might be the D (6 bases). The germline CDR1 and CDR2 sequences are SGHTA and FQGNSA. The CDR3 consists of 15 residues. The germline V and J ends were trimmed by 5 bases and 8 bases, with 18 bases remaining between them. The DNA of the CDR3 is TGTGCCAGCAGCCCCCGAGGAGGGGGAGGGGAAAAACTGTTTTTT. Translated, it gives CASSPRGGGGEKLFF.